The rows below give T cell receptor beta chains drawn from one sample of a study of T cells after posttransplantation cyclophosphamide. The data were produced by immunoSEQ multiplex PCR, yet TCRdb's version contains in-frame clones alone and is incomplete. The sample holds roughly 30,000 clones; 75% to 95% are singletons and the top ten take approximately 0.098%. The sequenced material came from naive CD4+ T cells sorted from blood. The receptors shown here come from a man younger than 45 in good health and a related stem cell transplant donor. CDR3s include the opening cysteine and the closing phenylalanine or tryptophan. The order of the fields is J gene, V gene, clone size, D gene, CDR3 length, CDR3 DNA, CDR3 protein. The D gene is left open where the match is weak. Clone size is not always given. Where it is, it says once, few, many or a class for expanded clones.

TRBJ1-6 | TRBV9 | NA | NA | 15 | TGTGCCAGCAGCGTGGCAGCGGCCTATAATTCACCCCTCCACTTT | CASSVAAAYNSPLHF
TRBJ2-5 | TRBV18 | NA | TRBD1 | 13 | TGTGCCAGCTCACCGGGGACAGAAGAGACCCAGTACTTC | CASSPGTEETQYF
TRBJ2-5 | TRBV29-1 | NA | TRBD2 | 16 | TGCAGCGTTGAGAAATGGAGCGGGGGGGCCCTGGAGACCCAGTACTTC | CSVEKWSGGALETQYF
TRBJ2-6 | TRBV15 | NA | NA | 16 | TGTGCCACCAGCAGAGATCGGGGATCTGGGGCCAACGTCCTGACTTTC | CATSRDRGSGANVLTF
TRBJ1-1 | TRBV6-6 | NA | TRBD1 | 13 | TGTGCCAGCAGTTACTCAACTGGGACAGGGACTTTCTTT | CASSYSTGTGTFF
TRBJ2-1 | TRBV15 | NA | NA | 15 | TGTGCCACCAGTCCACGGCCCCCGGGAGAGGGTGAGCAGTTCTTC | CATSPRPPGEGEQFF
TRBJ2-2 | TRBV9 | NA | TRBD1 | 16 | TGTGCCAGCAGCGTCTCCGGGACAGTTAACACCGGGGAGCTGTTTTTT | CASSVSGTVNTGELFF
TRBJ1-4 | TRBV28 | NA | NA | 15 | TGTGCCAGCAGTTTGGACGCCGGGAGGAGGGAAAAACTGTTTTTT | CASSLDAGRREKLFF
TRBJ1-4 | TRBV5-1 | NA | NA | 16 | TGCGCCAGCAGCGGCGGGGGTCGCGGGGCTAATGAAAAACTGTTTTTT | CASSGGGRGANEKLFF
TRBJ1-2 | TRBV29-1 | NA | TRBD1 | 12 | TGCAGCGGGTACTCAGGGGGGAATGGCTACACCTTC | CSGYSGGNGYTF
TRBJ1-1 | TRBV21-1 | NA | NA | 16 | TGTGCCAGCAGCAAATGGACAGGGGCCTCGAACACTGAAGCTTTCTTT | CASSKWTGASNTEAFF
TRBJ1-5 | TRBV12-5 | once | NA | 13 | TGTGCTAGTGGTCCACCGGGGCGGGGGTCCCAGCATTTT | CASGPPGRGSQHF
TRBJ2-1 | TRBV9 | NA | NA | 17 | TGTGCCAGCAGCGCCCGACAGGGAGGATCCCGCTACAATGAGCAGTTCTTC | CASSARQGGSRYNEQFF
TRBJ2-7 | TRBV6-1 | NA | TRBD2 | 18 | TGTGCCAGCAGTGAACCCGGATCGGAGCGGGGGTTGGGGTACGAGCAGTACTTC | CASSEPGSERGLGYEQYF
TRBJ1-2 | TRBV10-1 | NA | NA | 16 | TGCGCCAGCAGTGTTTCTAATGAGGGACTCAACTATGGCTACACCTTC | CASSVSNEGLNYGYTF
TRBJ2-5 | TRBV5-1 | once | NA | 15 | TGCGCCAGCAGCTCCGGACGGGGGGCCCAAGAGACCCAGTACTTC | CASSSGRGAQETQYF
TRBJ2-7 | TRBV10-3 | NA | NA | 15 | TGTGCCATCAGTGGAGCCCCGGGTAGGCCCTACGAGCAGTACTTC | CAISGAPGRPYEQYF
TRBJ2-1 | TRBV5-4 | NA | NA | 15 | TGTGCCAGCAGCTTGGGTAAGGCGGGTTACAATGAGCAGTTCTTC | CASSLGKAGYNEQFF
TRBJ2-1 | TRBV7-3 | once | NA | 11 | TGTGCCAGCAGCTTGGGGGGTGAGCAGTTCTTC | CASSLGGEQFF
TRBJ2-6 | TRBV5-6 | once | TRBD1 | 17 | TGTGCCAGCAGCCACCGGACAGGGATCCCTGGGGCCAACGTCCTGACTTTC | CASSHRTGIPGANVLTF
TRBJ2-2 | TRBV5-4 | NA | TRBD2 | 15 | TGTGCCAGCAGCCCTGGACTAGCGGGGGCCGGGGAGCTGTTTTTT | CASSPGLAGAGELFF
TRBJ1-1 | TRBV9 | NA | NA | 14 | TGTGCCAGCAGCGTACGGGGGGCTGACACTGAAGCTTTCTTT | CASSVRGADTEAFF
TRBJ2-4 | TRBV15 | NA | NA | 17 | TGTGCCACCAGTCCTTTCGGGGGAATGGGTGGCAAAAACATTCAGTACTTC | CATSPFGGMGGKNIQYF
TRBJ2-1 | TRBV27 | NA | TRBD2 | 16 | TGTGCCAGCAGTTTATGGGGGGGTGGTGAGTTGGGGGAGCAGTTCTTC | CASSLWGGGELGEQFF
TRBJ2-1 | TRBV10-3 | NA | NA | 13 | TGCGCCATTTGGAGAACGGAATACAATGAGCAGTTCTTC | CAIWRTEYNEQFF
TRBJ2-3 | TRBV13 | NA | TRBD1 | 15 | TGTGCCAGCAGCGCCCGGGACAGGGGGACAGATACGCAGTATTTT | CASSARDRGTDTQYF
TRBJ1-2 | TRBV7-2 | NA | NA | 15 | TGTGCCAGCAGCTTAGTGACAACGAGCAGCTATGGCTACACCTTC | CASSLVTTSSYGYTF
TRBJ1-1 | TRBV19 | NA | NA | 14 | TGTGCCAGTCAGGTTGGCACACAAAACACTGAAGCTTTCTTT | CASQVGTQNTEAFF
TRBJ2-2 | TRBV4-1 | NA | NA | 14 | TGCGCCAGCACCCCCTCCCTCCCCCCCGGGGAGCTGTTTTTT | CASTPSLPPGELFF